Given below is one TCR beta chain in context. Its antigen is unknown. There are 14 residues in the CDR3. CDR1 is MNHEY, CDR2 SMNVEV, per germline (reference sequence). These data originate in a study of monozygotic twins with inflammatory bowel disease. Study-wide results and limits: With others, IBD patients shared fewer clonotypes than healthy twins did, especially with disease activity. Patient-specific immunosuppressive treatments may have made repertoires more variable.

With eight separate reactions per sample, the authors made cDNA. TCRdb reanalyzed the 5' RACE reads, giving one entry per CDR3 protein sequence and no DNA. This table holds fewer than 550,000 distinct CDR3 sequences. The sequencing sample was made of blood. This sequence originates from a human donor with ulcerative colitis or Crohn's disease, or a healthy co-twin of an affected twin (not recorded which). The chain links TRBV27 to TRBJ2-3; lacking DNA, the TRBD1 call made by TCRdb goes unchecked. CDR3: CATRASAQGDTQYF.